The clone carrying this T cell receptor beta chain appeared a few times. These data are taken from a study of early T cells in non-severe SARS-CoV-2 infection. Background on the study: Chains were not paired, and sequencing was done on bulk RNA from unsorted whole blood.

Individual cDNA molecules carried attached unique molecular identifiers. Each CDR3 protein gets one entry after TCRdb re-called the 5' RACE reads with MiXCR. This repertoire shows tens of thousands of distinct CDR3 sequences, around 6% found once; its top ten account for less than 6%. CDR1 and CDR2 from the germline V gene are SQVTM and ANQGSEA. The V end was cut by 6 bases, the J end by 0 bases, with 17 bases between. The CDR3 consists of 15 residues. The chain carries TRBV29-1 and TRBJ2-5, with a weak D call TRBD2 (6 bases). The source is an adult who was a healthcare worker with PCR-confirmed SARS-CoV-2 infection or an uninfected control (not recorded which). The source material was whole blood. CDR3 nucleotides: TGCAGCGTGGAAACAGGACGGGGGTACCAAGAGACCCAGTACTTC. The encoded protein is CSVETGRGYQETQYF.